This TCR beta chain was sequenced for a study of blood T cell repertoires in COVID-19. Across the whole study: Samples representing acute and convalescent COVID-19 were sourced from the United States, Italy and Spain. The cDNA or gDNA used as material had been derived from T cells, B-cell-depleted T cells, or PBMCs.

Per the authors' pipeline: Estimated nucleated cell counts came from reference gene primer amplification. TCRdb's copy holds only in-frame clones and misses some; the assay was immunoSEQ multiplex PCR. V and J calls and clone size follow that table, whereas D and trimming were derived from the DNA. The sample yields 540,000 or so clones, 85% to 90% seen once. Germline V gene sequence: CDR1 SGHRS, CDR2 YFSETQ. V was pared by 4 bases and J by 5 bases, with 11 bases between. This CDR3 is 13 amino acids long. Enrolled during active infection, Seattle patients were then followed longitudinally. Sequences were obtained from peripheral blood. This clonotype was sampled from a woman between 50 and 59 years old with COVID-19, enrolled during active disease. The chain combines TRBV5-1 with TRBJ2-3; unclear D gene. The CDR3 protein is CASSPPRGDTQYF. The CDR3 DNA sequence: TGCGCCAGCAGCCCCCCTCGAGGAGATACGCAGTATTTT.